This T cell receptor beta chain was sequenced in a study of shared clonotypes between healthy human individuals. The method was immunoSEQ multiplex PCR; TCRdb's version includes in-frame clones alone and lacks a portion of them. Here the sample spans around 1.1 million clones, approximately 75% being singletons. V was clipped by 5 bases and J by 2 bases; unmatched bases: 8. The CDR3 is 15 residues long. The V gene's germline CDR1 is SGHRS and CDR2 YFSETQ. This clone has just one count. This clonotype was sampled from a man between 18 and 29 years old in good health. Some clones in this sample may be carry-over from other donors' samples. The chain uses TRBV5-1 and TRBJ2-7, with 9 bases that match TRBD1. Sequencing input: memory CD4+ T cells from PBMCs. Subset: CD45RA-negative fraction. The CDR3 protein is CASSSQQGATYEQYF. CDR3 bases: TGCGCCAGCAGTTCCCAACAGGGGGCTACCTACGAGCAGTACTTC.